The T cell receptor (beta chain) under discussion was sequenced for a study of T cell responses to AZD1222 COVID-19 vaccine. Across the whole study: Whether given at about 4 or about 12 weeks, second doses were pooled.

The V end was cut by 5 bases, the J end by 5 bases, with 19 bases between. CDR1 and CDR2 from the germline V gene are SEHNR and FQNEAQ (reference sequence). This CDR3 spans 16 amino acids. Here immunoSEQ multiplex PCR was the method, and the copy in TCRdb shows in-frame clones only, minus some. The top ten hold roughly 3.9% of the sample, which has around 200,000 clones, more than 80% seen once. This specimen was peripheral blood, taken on day 0 of AZD1222 vaccination. The genes are TRBV7-9 and TRBJ1-5; weak D call: TRBD1 (5 bases). The receptor was isolated from an adult in good health. The chain's CDR3 is CASSPETAPGYQPQHF. CDR3 sequence (DNA): TGTGCCAGCAGCCCAGAGACAGCGCCAGGGTATCAGCCCCAGCATTTT.